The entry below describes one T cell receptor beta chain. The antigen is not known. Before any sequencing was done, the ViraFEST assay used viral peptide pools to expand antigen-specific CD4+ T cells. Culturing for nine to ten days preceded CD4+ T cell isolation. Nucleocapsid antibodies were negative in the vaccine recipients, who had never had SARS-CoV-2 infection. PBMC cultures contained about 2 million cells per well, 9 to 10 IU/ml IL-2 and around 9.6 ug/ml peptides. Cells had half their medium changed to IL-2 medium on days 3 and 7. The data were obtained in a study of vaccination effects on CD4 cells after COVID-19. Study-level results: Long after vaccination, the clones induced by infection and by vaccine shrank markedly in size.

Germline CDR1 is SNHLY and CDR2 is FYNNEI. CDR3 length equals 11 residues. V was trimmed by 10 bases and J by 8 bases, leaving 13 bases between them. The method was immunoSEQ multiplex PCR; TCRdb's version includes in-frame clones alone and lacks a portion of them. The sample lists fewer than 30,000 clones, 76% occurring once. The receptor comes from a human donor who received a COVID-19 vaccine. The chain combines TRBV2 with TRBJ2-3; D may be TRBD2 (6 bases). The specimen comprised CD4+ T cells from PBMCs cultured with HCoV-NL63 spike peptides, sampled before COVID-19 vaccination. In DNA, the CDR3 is TGTGCCACCGCCGAGGAGGGTACGCAGTATTTT. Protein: CATAEEGTQYF. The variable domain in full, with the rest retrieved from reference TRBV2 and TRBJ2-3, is EPEVTQTPSHQVTQMGQEVILRCVPISNHLYFYWYRQILGQKVEFLVSFYNNEISEKSEIFDDQFSVERPDGSNFTLKIRSTKLEDSAMYFCATAEEGTQYFGPGTRLTVL.